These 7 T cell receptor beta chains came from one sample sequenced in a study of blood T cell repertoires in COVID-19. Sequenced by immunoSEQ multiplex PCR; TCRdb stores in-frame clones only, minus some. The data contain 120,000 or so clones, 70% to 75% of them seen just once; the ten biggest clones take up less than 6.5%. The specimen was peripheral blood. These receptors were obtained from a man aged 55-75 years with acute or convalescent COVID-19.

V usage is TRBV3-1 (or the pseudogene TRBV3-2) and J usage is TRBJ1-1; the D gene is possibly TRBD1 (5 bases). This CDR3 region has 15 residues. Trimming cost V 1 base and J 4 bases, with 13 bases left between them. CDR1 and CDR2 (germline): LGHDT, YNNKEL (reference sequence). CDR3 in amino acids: CASSQGFRGGTEAFF. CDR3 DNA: TGTGCCAGCAGCCAAGGTTTTAGGGGCGGCACTGAAGCTTTCTTT.

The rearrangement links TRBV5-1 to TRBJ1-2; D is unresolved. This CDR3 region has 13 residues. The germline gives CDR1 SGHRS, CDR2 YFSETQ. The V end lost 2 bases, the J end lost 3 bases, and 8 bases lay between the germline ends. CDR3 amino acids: CASSFQADYGYTF. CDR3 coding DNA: TGCGCCAGCAGCTTTCAGGCAGACTATGGCTACACCTTC.

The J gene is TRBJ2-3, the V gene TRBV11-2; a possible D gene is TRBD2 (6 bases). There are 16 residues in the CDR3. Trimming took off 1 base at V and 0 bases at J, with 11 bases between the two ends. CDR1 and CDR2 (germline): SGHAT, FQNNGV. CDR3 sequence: CASSLVRAGSTDTQYF. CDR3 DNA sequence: TGTGCCAGCAGCTTAGTTCGAGCGGGCAGCACAGATACGCAGTATTTT.

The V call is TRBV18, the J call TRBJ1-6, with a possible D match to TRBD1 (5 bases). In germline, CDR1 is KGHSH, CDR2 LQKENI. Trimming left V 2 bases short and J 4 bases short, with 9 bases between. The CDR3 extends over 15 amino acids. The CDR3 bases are TGTGCCAGCTCACCATATAAGGGGTATAATTCACCCCTCCACTTT. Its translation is CASSPYKGYNSPLHF.

CDR3 nucleotides: TGTGCCAGCGAGGACAGGTCTCCTTCCTACGAGCAGTACTTC. As protein: CASEDRSPSYEQYF. The genes are TRBV6-5 and TRBJ2-7; 7 bases fit TRBD1. The CDR3 contains 14 residues. Looked up from germline, CDR1 is MNHEY and CDR2 is SVGAGI. The ends lost 8 bases at V and 1 base at J; junction bases unmatched: 8.

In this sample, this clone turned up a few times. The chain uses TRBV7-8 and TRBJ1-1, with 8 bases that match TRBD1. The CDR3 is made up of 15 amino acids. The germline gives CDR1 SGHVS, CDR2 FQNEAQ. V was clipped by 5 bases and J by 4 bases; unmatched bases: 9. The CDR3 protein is CASSDNRGFTTEAFF. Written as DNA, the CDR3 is TGTGCCAGCAGCGATAACAGGGGGTTCACCACTGAAGCTTTCTTT.

DNA of the CDR3: TGTGCCAGCAGCCTAAGGGACAGAAGGGAGCAGTACTTC. It translates to CASSLRDRREQYF. V and J are TRBV5-4 and TRBJ2-7; 7 bases agree with TRBD1. The CDR3 is 13 amino acids. V shed 4 bases and J 7 bases; nucleotides not matched to a gene: 8. From germline, CDR1 is SGHNT and CDR2 YYREEE (reference sequence).